Below are 23 T cell receptor beta chains sequenced from a single sample in a study of blood T cell repertoires in COVID-19. Generated by immunoSEQ multiplex PCR, the TCRdb table keeps only in-frame clones and is missing some. The sample consists of 390,000 or so clones, 70% to 90% of them appearing once. The sample comprised peripheral blood. The receptors originated from a woman aged 25 to 39 with COVID-19, enrolled during active disease.

V gene TRBV15 combines with J gene TRBJ1-2; D perhaps matches TRBD1 (5 bases). The CDR3 is made up of 16 amino acids. From germline, CDR1 is LNHNV and CDR2 YYDKDF (reference sequence). Trimming pared 1 base from V and 3 bases from J, leaving 15 bases between. The CDR3 sequence is CATSRVVAGRYYGYTF. The CDR3 bases are TGTGCCACCAGCAGAGTTGTTGCAGGGCGCTACTATGGCTACACCTTC. Complete variable domain (other parts from reference TRBV15 and TRBJ1-2): DAMVIQNPRYQVTQFGKPVTLSCSQTLNHNVMYWYQQKSSQAPKLLFHYYDKDFNNEADTPDNFQSRRPNTSFCFLDIRSPGLGDTAMYLCATSRVVAGRYYGYTFGSGTRLTVV.

The V and J genes are TRBV10-3 and TRBJ1-2; 9 positions agree with TRBD1. Germline V gene sequence: CDR1 ENHRY, CDR2 SYGVKD. V was clipped by 5 bases and J by 3 bases; unmatched bases: 4. The CDR3 covers 14 residues. The CDR3 sequence is CAISSRQGDYGYTF. CDR3 nucleotide sequence: TGTGCCATCAGTTCCCGACAGGGGGACTATGGCTACACCTTC.

The DNA for the CDR3 is TGTGCCAGCAGTTACCCCTCCCGGGGGATGAACACTGAAGCTTTCTTT. It specifies CASSYPSRGMNTEAFF. The chain employs TRBV6-6 and TRBJ1-1; possible D gene TRBD1, 5 bases. Germline V gene data show CDR1 as MNHNY and CDR2 as SVGAGI (reference sequence). The V and J ends lost 2 bases and 0 bases respectively, with 13 bases between them. The CDR3 totals 16 residues.

This sequence joins TRBV24-1 and TRBJ2-1; D unclear. This CDR3 is built from 15 residues. V was clipped by 4 bases and J by 1 base, with 10 bases between them. The germline V gene has CDR1 KGHDR and CDR2 SFDVKD. The CDR3 loop reads CATSEVAGSYNEQFF. DNA for the CDR3: TGTGCCACCAGTGAAGTAGCCGGGTCCTACAATGAGCAGTTCTTC.

This clone was observed once. The genes are TRBV18 and TRBJ1-4; a weak D match, TRBD1 (5 bases). Germline V lookup: CDR1 KGHSH, CDR2 LQKENI. CDR3 length: 16 amino acids. Trimming took off 3 bases at V and 7 bases at J, with 18 bases between the two ends. CDR3 residues: CASSPTTHRKGEKLFF. DNA for the CDR3: TGTGCCAGCTCACCTACCACCCACAGGAAGGGTGAAAAACTGTTTTTT.

This chain uses TRBV11-2 with TRBJ2-1, with 11 positions matching TRBD2. Per germline, CDR1 SGHAT and CDR2 FQNNGV. The CDR3 totals 16 residues. The V gene end was trimmed by 1 base and the J gene end by 7 bases; junction bases not matched to a gene: 6. DNA for the CDR3: TGTGCCAGCAGCTTAGTAGCGGGGGGGCCGGTGAATGAGCAGTTCTTC. Amino acid sequence: CASSLVAGGPVNEQFF.

The rearrangement joins TRBV5-1 to TRBJ2-1; TRBD1 is a possible D gene (5 bases). Germline CDR1 reads SGHRS; CDR2 reads YFSETQ. Trimming removed 1 base at V and 7 bases at J, with 9 bases between. This CDR3 spans 13 amino acids. This CDR3 reads CASSLRTPNEQFF. CDR3 DNA: TGCGCCAGCAGCTTGCGGACACCTAATGAGCAGTTCTTC.

This chain connects TRBV5-4 to TRBJ1-1, with D perhaps matching TRBD1 (6 bases). CDR3 length: 15 residues. Germline lookup yields CDR1 SGHNT and CDR2 YYREEE (reference sequence). V gave up 4 bases and J gave up 0 bases, with 13 bases separating them. The CDR3 nucleotides are TGTGCCAGCAGCCCCCAAACAGGGCTGAACACTGAAGCTTTCTTT. Its protein is CASSPQTGLNTEAFF.

The rearrangement joins TRBV21-1 to TRBJ2-4; the D call of TRBD1 is as the table states it, not checked on the DNA. TRBV21-1 is reported as a pseudogene. The CDR3 covers 9 residues. The CDR3, as DNA: TGTGCCAGCAAGGGGGTTCTGTACTTC. This codes for CASKGVLYF.

V usage is TRBV7-2 and J usage is TRBJ1-3; 9 bases agree with TRBD1. The CDR3 has 15 residues. Germline CDR1 and CDR2: SGHTA and FQGNSA. After removal of 1 base from V and 8 bases from J, the junction contained 6 bases not matched to a gene. The CDR3 DNA reads as TGTGCCAGCAGCTTAGTGGGACAGGGAGGGGACACCATATATTTT. Translated: CASSLVGQGGDTIYF. Variable domain in full (rest from reference TRBV7-2 and TRBJ1-3): GAGVSQSPSNKVTEKGKDVELRCDPISGHTALYWYRQSLGQGLEFLIYFQGNSAPDKSGLPSDRFSAERTGGSVSTLTIQRTQQEDSAVYLCASSLVGQGGDTIYFGEGSWLTVV.

This rearrangement joins TRBV14 to TRBJ2-5; D not certain. The CDR3 totals 14 residues. CDR1 SGHDN and CDR2 FVKESK come from the germline V gene. Trimming left V 2 bases short and J 1 base short, with 8 bases between. The CDR3 DNA reads as TGTGCCAGCAGCCAATTTAGAATCCAAGAGACCCAGTACTTC. It yields the protein CASSQFRIQETQYF.

The genes are TRBV7-2 and TRBJ2-3, with TRBD2 identical over 11 bases. V shed 5 bases and J 4 bases; nucleotides not matched to a gene: 17. CDR1 and CDR2 from the germline V gene are SGHTA and FQGNSA. The CDR3 has 19 amino acids. The CDR3 DNA follows: TGTGCCAGCAGCGGTGAAATCGGGGCTAGCGGGGGGTGGGCAGATACGCAGTATTTT. Protein sequence: CASSGEIGASGGWADTQYF.

This chain links TRBV12-5 with TRBJ1-1; the D gene is possibly TRBD1 (5 bases). Germline V gene lookup returns CDR1 LGHNT and CDR2 FRNRAP. CDR3 size: 13 residues. Trimming removed 1 base at V and 5 bases at J, with 8 bases between. Here the CDR3 reads CASGLEAGTEAFF. The CDR3 coding sequence is TGTGCTAGTGGTTTGGAAGCAGGGACTGAAGCTTTCTTT.

The V call is TRBV7-9, the J call TRBJ1-1; 7 positions match TRBD1. Germline V gene data show CDR1 as SEHNR and CDR2 as FQNEAQ (reference sequence). The CDR3 loop spans 15 amino acids. V dropped 8 bases and J dropped 0; count of bases not matched to a gene: 9. The DNA of the CDR3 is TGTGCCAGCTCTACCCAGGGACAGATGAACACTGAAGCTTTCTTT. Amino acid sequence: CASSTQGQMNTEAFF. The whole variable domain, filled in from reference TRBV7-9 and TRBJ1-1, reads DTGVSQNPRHKITKRGQNVTFRCDPISEHNRLYWYRQTLGQGPEFLTYFQNEAQLEKSRLLSDRFSAERPKGSFSTLEIQRTEQGDSAMYLCASSTQGQMNTEAFFGQGTRLTVV.

This clone was seen just once. The genes are TRBV5-1 and TRBJ2-7; D not certain. CDR1 and CDR2 from the germline V gene are SGHRS and YFSETQ. CDR3 size: 13 residues. V lost 1 base to trimming and J lost 3 bases, with 8 bases between them. The CDR3 DNA reads TGCGCCAGCAGCTTGACACCGGGCTACGAGCAGTACTTC. Amino acids: CASSLTPGYEQYF.

V usage is TRBV11-2 and J usage is TRBJ2-2; no reliable D call. With 2 bases removed from V and 0 bases from J, the gap between germline ends came to 10 bases. CDR3 size: 16 residues. Germline-derived CDR1 and CDR2 are SGHAT and FQNNGV. CDR3: CASSLYKRANTGELFF. The CDR3 coding sequence is TGTGCCAGCAGCTTATATAAGCGAGCGAACACCGGGGAGCTGTTTTTT.

The V gene is TRBV11-2, the J gene TRBJ2-2; 9 bases align to TRBD1. V gave up 6 bases and J gave up 1 base; unmatched junction bases: 27. Germline V lookup: CDR1 SGHAT, CDR2 FQNNGV. The CDR3 extends over 23 amino acids. CDR3 protein: CASSRLGRFTGGARTENTGELFF. DNA for the CDR3: TGTGCCAGCAGTAGACTCGGAAGGTTTACAGGGGGCGCAAGGACGGAGAACACCGGGGAGCTGTTTTTT.

This chain joins TRBV4-1 and TRBJ1-3; D not resolved. The CDR3 totals 15 residues. CDR1 and CDR2 (germline): MGHRA, YSYEKL. Trimming took off 2 bases at V and 1 base at J, with 9 bases between the two ends. The CDR3 protein is CASSQYGPSGNTIYF. The CDR3, as DNA: TGCGCCAGCAGCCAATATGGGCCTTCTGGAAACACCATATATTTT.

Remarks on this clone: Within the sample, other DNA sequences also encode this same CDR3. V gene TRBV7-9 combines with J gene TRBJ2-3, with 9 bases matching TRBD2. The CDR3 runs 15 residues. The ends lost 3 bases at V and 2 bases at J; junction bases unmatched: 3. The germline V gene has CDR1 SEHNR and CDR2 FQNEAQ (reference sequence). CDR3 in DNA: TGTGCCAGCAGCTTGGTAGCGGGGGACACAGATACGCAGTATTTT. Its translation is CASSLVAGDTDTQYF.

The V call is TRBV3-1 (or the pseudogene TRBV3-2), the J call TRBJ2-1; TRBD2 matches at 11 bases. Germline values: CDR1 LGHDT, CDR2 YNNKEL (reference sequence). The CDR3 is 15 residues long. V lost 6 bases, J lost 6 bases, and 7 bases stayed unmatched. The CDR3 region has the DNA TGTGCCAGCAGTACCGGGACTAGCGGCCGCAATGAGCAGTTCTTC. Its translation: CASSTGTSGRNEQFF.

The rearrangement joins TRBV28 to TRBJ2-5, with 13 bases identical to TRBD2. Germline CDR1 and CDR2: MDHEN and SYDVKM. After removal of 8 bases from V and 1 base from J, the junction contained 19 bases not matched to a gene. The CDR3 is 20 amino acids. The CDR3 is CASAPSLWTSGGPPQETQYF. In DNA form, the CDR3 reads TGTGCCAGCGCTCCCTCCCTCTGGACTAGCGGGGGACCCCCCCAAGAGACCCAGTACTTC.

The gene calls are TRBV12-3 or TRBV12-4 and TRBJ2-5; TRBD1 aligns across 7 bases. J was trimmed by 5 bases and V by 5 bases; bases with no gene match: 2. This CDR3 has 12 amino acids. In nucleotides, the CDR3 is TGTGCCAGCAGTGAGGACAGGGAGACCCAGTACTTC. It codes for CASSEDRETQYF.

The chain carries TRBV12-3 or TRBV12-4 and TRBJ2-7; D is possibly TRBD2 (5 bases). The CDR3 extends over 12 amino acids. Trimming pared 3 bases from V and 6 bases from J, leaving 9 bases between. CDR3 loop: CASSFEGSEQYV. For the CDR3, the DNA is TGTGCCAGCAGTTTCGAGGGTTCCGAGCAGTACGTC.